This T cell receptor beta chain derives from a study of Graves' ophthalmopathy and Graves' hyperthyroidism (dated by TCRdb to the late 2010s). Study-level background: Peripheral blood was collected at initial diagnosis, before any treatment. To tell Graves' ophthalmopathy apart from Graves' hyperthyroidism, and to predict which patients would progress to ophthalmopathy, the study relied on TCR beta repertoire signatures. Following sampling, methimazole starting at 30 mg daily was administered to hyperthyroidism patients, and high-dose intravenous methylprednisolone was administered to ophthalmopathy patients. In total, 135 blood samples were TCR-sequenced: around 42 ophthalmopathy, 75 hyperthyroidism and roughly 17 hyperthyroidism-to-ophthalmopathy patients. To explore V-J signatures distinguishing ophthalmopathy from hyperthyroidism, a discovery set of about 99 patients (fewer than 45 ophthalmopathy, roughly 56 stable hyperthyroidism) was enrolled. An independent validation cohort comprised 18 hyperthyroidism patients and roughly 15 patients who later progressed from hyperthyroidism to ophthalmopathy. In over 5 hyperthyroidism patients, the T-cell repertoire of thyroid tissue was compared with the T-cell repertoire of blood.

Sequences ENHRY (CDR1) and SYGVKD (CDR2) are obtained from the germline V gene. The V and J ends are trimmed by 6 bases and 14 bases, leaving 16 bases between them. Its CDR3 holds 11 amino acids, cysteine through phenylalanine. Only CDR3 DNA is held: 33 bases, read in frame from base 1. This clonotype was counted once. Its antigen has not been determined. A much larger clone differs from this one at a single base, so this may be a read error. General conclusions and limits of the study: In validation, the model predicted ophthalmopathy progression with 55% to 71% sensitivity and 72% to 80% specificity; roughly eleven predicted patients were CT-confirmed with GO in a median of around 6 months. No statistical method was used to set the sample size in advance, and the investigators knew which group each participant was assigned to. In cross-validation, the 13-signature model distinguished ophthalmopathy from stable hyperthyroidism with approximately 85% sensitivity and nearly 82% specificity, and in the test set the corresponding values were around 80% and 75%. Most expanded thyroid clonotypes with frequency above 0.001 were also detected in blood, suggesting blood repertoires may reflect the thyroid immune response.

For repertoire sequencing, the TCR beta CDR3 regions were amplified from RNA transcripts. The first round of RT-PCR was done with HTBI primers and the Qiagen OneStep RT-PCR kit, and was followed by a second round of multiplex PCR, then size selection and purification. Sequencing of the libraries was carried out on an Illumina HiSeq2000 in paired-end mode with 100 bp reads. In the paper's pipeline: SOAPnuke was used to process the reads, throwing out any read that had adapters, had uncalled bases, had a mean Phred below 15, or lacked an exact constant-primer or identifier match. COPE v1.2.5 was used to merge high-quality paired reads. Each unique nucleotide sequence was defined as a clonotype, and clonotypes were aligned to IMGT TRB V, D and J references with MiTCR v1.1. Analysis was restricted to V-J combinations with a frequency above 0.0001, which covered 99.2% of repertoires. A TCR clonal expansion and chaos score per V-J combination was defined as the ratio of F50 clonal expansion to chaos observed in the TCRdist matrix. Welch's t-statistics and random forest were used to narrow the features down to about twelve V-J combinations, which were then fed into a naive Bayes classifier. Thyroid-blood repertoire similarity was quantified with the Morisita-Horn index. The public reads were reanalyzed by TCRdb: fastp trimming at Q25, MiXCR alignment, in-frame beta chains only. Identical CDR3 protein sequences are pooled into one entry, listed with their most common genes and DNA. The V and J calls follow TCRdb's processing rather than the paper's. This sample is represented by roughly 400,000 distinct CDR3 sequences; about 18% of them were singletons. Clones ranked in the top ten supply 2% to 3% of the sample.

Stable hyperthyroidism was defined as no progression to ophthalmopathy within 18 months of follow-up. Hyperthyroidism patients were newly diagnosed, with disease duration under 2 months, and aged 18 to 65 years. Patients with other autoimmune diseases, uncontrolled infections, pregnancy or lactation were excluded. Clinical symptoms, serum thyroxine, TRAb, thyroid ultrasound and orbital computed tomography formed the basis of the diagnosis. Ficoll-Paque density gradient centrifugation was used to isolate PBMCs from 8 to 10 ml of fresh peripheral blood. Total RNA was extracted using Trizol reagent, and RNA quality was checked on an Agilent 2100 Bioanalyzer.

The sequence was obtained from an adult woman with stable Graves' hyperthyroidism. Here the chain combines TRBV10-3 and TRBJ1-1, with an unclear D gene assignment. Sequenced: peripheral blood. The sequence in DNA is TGTGCCATCAGCCAAGCATACCGTCCGTTCTTT. This translates into CAISQAYRPFF.